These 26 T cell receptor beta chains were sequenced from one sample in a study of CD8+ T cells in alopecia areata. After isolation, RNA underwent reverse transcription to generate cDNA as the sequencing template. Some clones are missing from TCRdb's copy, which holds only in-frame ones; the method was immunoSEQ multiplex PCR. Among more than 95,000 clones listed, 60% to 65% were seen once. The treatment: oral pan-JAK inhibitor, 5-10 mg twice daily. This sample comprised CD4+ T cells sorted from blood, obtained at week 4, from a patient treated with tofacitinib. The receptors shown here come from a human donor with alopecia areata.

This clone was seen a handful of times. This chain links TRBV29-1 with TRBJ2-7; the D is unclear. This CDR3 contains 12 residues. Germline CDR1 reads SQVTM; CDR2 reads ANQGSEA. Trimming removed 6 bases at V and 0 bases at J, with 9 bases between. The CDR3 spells CSVSFGSYEQYF. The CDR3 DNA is TGCAGCGTCTCGTTTGGCTCCTACGAGCAGTACTTC.

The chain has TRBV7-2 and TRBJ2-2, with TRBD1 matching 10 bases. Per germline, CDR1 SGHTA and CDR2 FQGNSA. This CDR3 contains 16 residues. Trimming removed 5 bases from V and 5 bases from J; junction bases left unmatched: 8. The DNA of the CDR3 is TGTGCCAGCAGCCATGACAGGGGGCGCAGGACCGGGGAGCTGTTTTTT. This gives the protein CASSHDRGRRTGELFF.

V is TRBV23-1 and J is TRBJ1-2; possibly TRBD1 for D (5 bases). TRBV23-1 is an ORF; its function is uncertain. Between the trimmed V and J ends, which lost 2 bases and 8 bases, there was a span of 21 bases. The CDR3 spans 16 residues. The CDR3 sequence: CASSQPKTEQGKGYTF. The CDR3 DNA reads TGCGCCAGCAGTCAACCTAAGACAGAACAAGGGAAGGGCTACACCTTC.

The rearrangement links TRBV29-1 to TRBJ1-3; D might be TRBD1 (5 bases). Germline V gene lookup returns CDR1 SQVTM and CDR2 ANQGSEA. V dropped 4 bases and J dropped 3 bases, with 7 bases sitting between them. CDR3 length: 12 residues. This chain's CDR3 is CSVGGDGNTIYF. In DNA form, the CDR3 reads TGCAGCGTTGGGGGGGATGGAAACACCATATATTTT.

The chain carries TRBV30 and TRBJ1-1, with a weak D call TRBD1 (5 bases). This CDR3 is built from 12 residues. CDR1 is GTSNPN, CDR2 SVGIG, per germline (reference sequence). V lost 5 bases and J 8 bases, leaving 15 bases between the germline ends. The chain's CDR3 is CAWGGGGNEAFF. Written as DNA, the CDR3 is TGTGCCTGGGGGGGTGGAGGGAACGAAGCTTTCTTT.

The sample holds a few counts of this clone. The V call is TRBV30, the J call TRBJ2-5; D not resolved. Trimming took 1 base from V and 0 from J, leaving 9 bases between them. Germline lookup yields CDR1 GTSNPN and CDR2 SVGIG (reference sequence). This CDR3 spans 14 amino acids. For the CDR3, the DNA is TGTGCCTGGAGTGAACAGCCCTACCAAGAGACCCAGTACTTC. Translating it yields CAWSEQPYQETQYF. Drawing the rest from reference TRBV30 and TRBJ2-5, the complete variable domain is SQTIHQWPATLVQPVGSPLSLECTVEGTSNPNLYWYRQAAGRGLQLLFYSVGIGQISSEVPQNLSASRPQDRQFILSSKKLLLSDSGFYLCAWSEQPYQETQYFGPGTRLLVL.

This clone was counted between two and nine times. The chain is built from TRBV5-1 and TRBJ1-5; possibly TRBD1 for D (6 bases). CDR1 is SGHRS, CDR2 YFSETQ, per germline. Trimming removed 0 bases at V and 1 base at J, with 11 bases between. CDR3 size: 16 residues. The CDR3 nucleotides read TGCGCCAGCAGCTTGGATTCGGGGGCCAGCAATCAGCCCCAGCATTTT. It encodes CASSLDSGASNQPQHF.

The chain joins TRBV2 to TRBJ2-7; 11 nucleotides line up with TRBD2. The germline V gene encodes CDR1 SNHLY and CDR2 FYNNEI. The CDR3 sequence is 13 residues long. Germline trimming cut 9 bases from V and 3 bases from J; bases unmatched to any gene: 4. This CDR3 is CASRLAGNYEQYF. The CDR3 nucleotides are TGTGCCAGTCGACTAGCGGGAAACTACGAGCAGTACTTC.

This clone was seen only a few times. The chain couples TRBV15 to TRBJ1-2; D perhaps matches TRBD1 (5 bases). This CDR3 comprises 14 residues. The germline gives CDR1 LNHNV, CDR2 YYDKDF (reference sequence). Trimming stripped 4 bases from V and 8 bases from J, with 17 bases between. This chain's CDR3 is CATSTTGTAMGYTF. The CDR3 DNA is TGTGCCACCAGCACTACCGGGACCGCGATGGGCTACACCTTC.

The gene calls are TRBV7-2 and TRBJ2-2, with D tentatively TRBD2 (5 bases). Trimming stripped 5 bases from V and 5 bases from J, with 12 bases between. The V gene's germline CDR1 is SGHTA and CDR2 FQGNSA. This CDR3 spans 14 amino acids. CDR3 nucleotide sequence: TGTGCCAGCAGCGTAAGCCCGGGGACCGGGGAGCTGTTTTTT. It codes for CASSVSPGTGELFF.

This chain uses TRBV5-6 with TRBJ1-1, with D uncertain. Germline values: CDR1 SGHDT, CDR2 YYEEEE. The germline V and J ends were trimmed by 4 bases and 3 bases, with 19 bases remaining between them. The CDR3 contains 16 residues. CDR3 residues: CASSPRARLSHTEAFF. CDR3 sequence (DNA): TGTGCCAGCAGCCCGCGGGCCCGATTAAGCCACACTGAAGCTTTCTTT.

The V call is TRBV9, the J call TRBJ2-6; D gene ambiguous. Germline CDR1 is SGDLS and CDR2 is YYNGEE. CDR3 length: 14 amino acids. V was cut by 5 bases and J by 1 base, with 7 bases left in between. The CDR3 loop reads CASSVSSGANVLTF. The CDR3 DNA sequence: TGTGCCAGCAGTGTAAGTTCTGGGGCCAACGTCCTGACTTTC.

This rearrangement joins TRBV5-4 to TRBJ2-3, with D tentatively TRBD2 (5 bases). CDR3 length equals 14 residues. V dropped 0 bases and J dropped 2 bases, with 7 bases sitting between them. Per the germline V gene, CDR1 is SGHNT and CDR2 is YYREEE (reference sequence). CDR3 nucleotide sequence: TGTGCCAGCAGCTTGGGAGGGTCCACAGATACGCAGTATTTT. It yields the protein CASSLGGSTDTQYF.

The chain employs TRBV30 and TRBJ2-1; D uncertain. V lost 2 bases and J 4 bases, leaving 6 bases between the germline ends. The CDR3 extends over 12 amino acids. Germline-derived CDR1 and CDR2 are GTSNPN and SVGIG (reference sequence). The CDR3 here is CAWSLIYNEQFF. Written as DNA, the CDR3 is TGTGCCTGGAGTTTGATTTACAATGAGCAGTTCTTC.

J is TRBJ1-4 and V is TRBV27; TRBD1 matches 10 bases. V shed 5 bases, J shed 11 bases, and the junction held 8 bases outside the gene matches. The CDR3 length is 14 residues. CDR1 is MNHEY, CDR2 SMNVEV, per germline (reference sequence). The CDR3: CASSLWTGGQKLFF. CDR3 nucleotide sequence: TGTGCCAGCAGTCTTTGGACAGGGGGGCAGAAACTGTTTTTT.

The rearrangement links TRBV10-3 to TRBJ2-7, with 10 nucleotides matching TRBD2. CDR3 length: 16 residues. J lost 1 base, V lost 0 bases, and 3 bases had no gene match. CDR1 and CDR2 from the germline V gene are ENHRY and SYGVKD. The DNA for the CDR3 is TGTGCCATCAGTGAGTCACCGGGACTAGCGTCCTACGAGCAGTACTTC. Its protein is CAISESPGLASYEQYF.

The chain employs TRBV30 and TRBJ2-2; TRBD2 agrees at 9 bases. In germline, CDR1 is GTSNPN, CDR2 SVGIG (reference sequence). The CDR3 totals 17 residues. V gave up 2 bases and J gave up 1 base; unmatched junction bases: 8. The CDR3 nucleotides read TGTGCCTGGAGTCCGCCCCTGACTAGCGGGAACACCGGGGAGCTGTTTTTT. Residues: CAWSPPLTSGNTGELFF.

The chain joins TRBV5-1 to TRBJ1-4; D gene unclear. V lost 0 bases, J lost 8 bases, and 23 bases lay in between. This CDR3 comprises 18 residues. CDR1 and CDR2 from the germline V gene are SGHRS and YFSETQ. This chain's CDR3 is CASSLGRTARSLEEKLFF. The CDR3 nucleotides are TGCGCCAGCAGCTTGGGACGGACTGCCAGGTCCCTCGAAGAAAAACTGTTTTTT.

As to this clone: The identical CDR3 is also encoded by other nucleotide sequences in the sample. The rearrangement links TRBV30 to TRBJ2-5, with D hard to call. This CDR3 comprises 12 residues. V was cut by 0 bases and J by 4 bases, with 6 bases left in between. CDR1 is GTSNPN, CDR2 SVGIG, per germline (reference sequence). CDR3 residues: CAWSVLGETQYF. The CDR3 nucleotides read TGTGCCTGGAGTGTACTTGGAGAGACCCAGTACTTC.

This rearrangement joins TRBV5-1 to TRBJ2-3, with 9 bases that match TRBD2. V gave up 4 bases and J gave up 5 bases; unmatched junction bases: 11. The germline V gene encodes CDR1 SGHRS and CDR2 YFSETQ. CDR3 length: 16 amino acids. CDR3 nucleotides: TGCGCCAGCAGCCTTGGGGCGGGAGGGCCAGGAGATACGCAGTATTTT. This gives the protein CASSLGAGGPGDTQYF.

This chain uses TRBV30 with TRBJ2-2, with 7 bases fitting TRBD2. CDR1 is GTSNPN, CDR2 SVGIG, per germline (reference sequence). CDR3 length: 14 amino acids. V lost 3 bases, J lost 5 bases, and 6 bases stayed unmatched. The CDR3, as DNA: TGTGCCTGGAGACTAGCGAGTGGGACCGGGGAGCTGTTTTTT. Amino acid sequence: CAWRLASGTGELFF.

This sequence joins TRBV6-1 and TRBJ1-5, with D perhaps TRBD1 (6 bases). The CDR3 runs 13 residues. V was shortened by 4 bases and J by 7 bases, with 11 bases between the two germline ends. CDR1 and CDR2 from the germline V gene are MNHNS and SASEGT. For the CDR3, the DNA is TGTGCCAGCAGTGGTGTCAGGGGCCAGCCCCAGCATTTT. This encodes CASSGVRGQPQHF.

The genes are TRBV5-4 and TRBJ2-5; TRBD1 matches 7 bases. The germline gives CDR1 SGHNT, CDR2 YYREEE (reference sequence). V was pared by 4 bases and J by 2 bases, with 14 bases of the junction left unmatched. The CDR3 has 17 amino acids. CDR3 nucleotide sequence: TGTGCCAGCAGCACAGGACCGGGACAGAGAGATCAAGAGACCCAGTACTTC. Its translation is CASSTGPGQRDQETQYF.

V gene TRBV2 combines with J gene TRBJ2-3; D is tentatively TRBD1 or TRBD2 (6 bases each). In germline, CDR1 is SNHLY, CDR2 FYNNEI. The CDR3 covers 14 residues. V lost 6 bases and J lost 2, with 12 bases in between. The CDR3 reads CASRGRTVTDTQYF. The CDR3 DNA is TGTGCCAGCAGGGGGAGGACAGTCACAGATACGCAGTATTTT.

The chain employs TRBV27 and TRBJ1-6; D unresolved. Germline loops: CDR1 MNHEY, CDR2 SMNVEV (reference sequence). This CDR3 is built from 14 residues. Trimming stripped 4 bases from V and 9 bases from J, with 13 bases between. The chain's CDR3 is CASSYWEAGSPLHF. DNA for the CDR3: TGTGCCAGCAGTTATTGGGAAGCGGGTTCACCCCTCCACTTT.

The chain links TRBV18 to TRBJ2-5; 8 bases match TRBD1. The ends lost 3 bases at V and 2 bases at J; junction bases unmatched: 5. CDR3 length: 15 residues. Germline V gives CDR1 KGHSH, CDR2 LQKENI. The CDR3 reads CASSPIGTGQETQYF. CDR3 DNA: TGTGCCAGCTCACCGATAGGGACAGGTCAAGAGACCCAGTACTTC.